This T cell receptor (beta chain) is from a study of response to subunit inactivated influenza vaccine. Study-level results: The authors proposed limited new T cell recruitment per seasonal influenza vaccination.

A single record per CDR3 protein comes from TCRdb applying MiXCR to the RT-PCR reads. The sample contains about 190,000 distinct CDR3 sequences, 13% to 15% of which appear only once. This CDR3 is 15 amino acids long. Germline assignment: CDR1 SEHNR and CDR2 FQNEAQ (reference sequence). V shed 2 bases and J shed 5 bases, with 13 bases lying between them. This clonotype has more than one count but fewer than ten. Its cognate antigen is unknown. The sequencing used CD8+ T cells sorted from PBMCs, collected approximately 5 days after vaccination. V and J are TRBV7-9 and TRBJ2-1; no clear D. This TCR came from a man over 45 who received an inactivated influenza vaccine. The CDR3: CASSLIGPVDNEQFF. As DNA, the CDR3 is TGTGCCAGCAGCTTAATCGGGCCCGTGGACAATGAGCAGTTCTTC.